This T cell receptor (beta chain) came from a study of cytomegalovirus exposure and HLA in healthy donors. As concerns this clone: No antigen is known for it.

The PCR ran on 60 Vbeta and 13 Jbeta primers. Some clones are missing from TCRdb's copy, which holds only in-frame ones; the method was immunoSEQ multiplex PCR. This table has fewer than 250,000 clones, around four fifths appearing once. V dropped 2 bases and J dropped 3 bases, with 13 bases sitting between them. Germline assignment: CDR1 SGHTA and CDR2 FQGNSA. The CDR3 is 16 residues long. Study-wide points: Among TCR beta chains of equal frequency, HLA-associated ones were more clonally expanded in a later analysis. A later look showed TCR association rates differing by HLA locus, highest for DRB1 and lowest for HLA-C. There was a cluster of highly shared sequence variants that was likely a sequencing artifact.

This TCR was recovered from a woman in her 50s in good health and CMV-seropositive. Sequenced material: PBMCs. J is TRBJ2-2 and V is TRBV7-2, with D perhaps TRBD2 (6 bases). CDR3 coding DNA: TGTGCCAGCAGCTTATTGCCTCTAGCGTACACCGGGGAGCTGTTTTTT. Protein sequence: CASSLLPLAYTGELFF.